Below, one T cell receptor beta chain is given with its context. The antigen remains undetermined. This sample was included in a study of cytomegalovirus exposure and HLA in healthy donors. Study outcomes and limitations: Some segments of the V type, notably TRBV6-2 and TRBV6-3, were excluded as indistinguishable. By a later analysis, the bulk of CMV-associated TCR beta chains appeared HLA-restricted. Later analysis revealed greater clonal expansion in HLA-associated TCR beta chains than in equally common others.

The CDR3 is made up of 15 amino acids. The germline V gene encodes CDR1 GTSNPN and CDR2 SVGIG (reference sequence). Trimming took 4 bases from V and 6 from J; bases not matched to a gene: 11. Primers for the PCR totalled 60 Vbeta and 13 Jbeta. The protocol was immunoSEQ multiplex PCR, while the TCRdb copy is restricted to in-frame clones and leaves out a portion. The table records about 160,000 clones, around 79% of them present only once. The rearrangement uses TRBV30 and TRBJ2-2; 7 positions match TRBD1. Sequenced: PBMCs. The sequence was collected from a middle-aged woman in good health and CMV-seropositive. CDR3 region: CAWNPITGAAGELFF. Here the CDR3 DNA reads TGTGCCTGGAACCCGATAACAGGGGCTGCCGGGGAGCTGTTTTTT.